By share of the sample, the clone carrying this T cell receptor beta chain is large. This sample is drawn from a study of circulating CD8 cells and anti-PD-1 response in melanoma. Germline CDR1 is MNHEY and CDR2 is SMNVEV (reference sequence). The V segment lost 6 bases and the J segment 0 bases; nucleotides outside the gene matches: 3. The CDR3 contains 14 residues. Sorting of live CD3+CD8+TCRalphabeta+ cells by PD-1 and/or TIGIT gave four subsets. TCR libraries were prepared from around 15 ng of total RNA with the QIAseq Immune Repertoire TCR panel. TCRdb reprocessed the reads via MiXCR and lists one record per CDR3 protein. The table lists some 410 distinct CDR3 sequences, around 4.4% of them singletons, with 40% in the top ten.

This sequence originates from a human donor with melanoma. The chain is built from TRBV27 and TRBJ1-2; 8 positions match TRBD1. The sequenced sample was CD8+ T cells from PBMCs, obtained at baseline or after one month of anti-PD-1 therapy (not recorded which). The CDR3 sequence is CASRVQGANYGYTF. The CDR3, as DNA: TGTGCCAGCAGAGTACAGGGGGCTAACTATGGCTACACCTTC.